These 19 T cell receptor beta chains were all obtained from the same sample, sequenced in a study of vaccination effects on CD4 cells after COVID-19. Antigen-specific CD4+ T cells were first expanded with viral peptide pools by the ViraFEST assay and only then sequenced. Culturing for about ten days preceded CD4+ T cell isolation. Participants received two doses of either the BNT162b2 or mRNA-1273 vaccine. These receptors have no known antigen. Sequenced by immunoSEQ multiplex PCR; TCRdb stores in-frame clones only, minus some. The sample shows about 60,000 clones, around 82% of them seen only once. The sample was CD4+ T cells from PBMCs cultured with HCoV-OC43 spike peptides, taken after COVID-19 vaccination. Subset specified: HCoV-OC43 spike overlapping peptide pool stimulation. These receptors all stem from a human donor who received a COVID-19 vaccine.

The chain uses TRBV28 and TRBJ1-4; the D gene is possibly TRBD1 (6 bases). The V gene lost 2 bases and the J gene lost 2 bases, with 12 bases spanning the gap. Germline lookup yields CDR1 MDHEN and CDR2 SYDVKM. The CDR3 sequence is 16 residues long. The CDR3 DNA is TGTGCCAGCAGTTTACGGACAGCAAAGACTAATGAAAAACTGTTTTTT. Encoded protein: CASSLRTAKTNEKLFF.

The chain carries TRBV7-2 and TRBJ2-2, with D perhaps matching TRBD1 (5 bases). The CDR3 is 16 residues long. The germline gives CDR1 SGHTA, CDR2 FQGNSA. V was shortened by 5 bases and J by 6 bases, with 19 bases between the two germline ends. The CDR3 loop reads CASSPQTPGISGELFF. CDR3 in DNA: TGTGCCAGCAGCCCTCAAACTCCAGGGATATCCGGGGAGCTGTTTTTT.

V is TRBV7-9 and J is TRBJ1-1; TRBD1 agrees at 9 bases. This CDR3 comprises 15 residues. J was trimmed by 4 bases and V by 7 bases; bases with no gene match: 10. Germline lookup yields CDR1 SEHNR and CDR2 FQNEAQ (reference sequence). CDR3 sequence (DNA): TGTGCCAGCATCCTAACAGGGGGCGCGGGCACTGAAGCTTTCTTT. Protein: CASILTGGAGTEAFF.

The chain links TRBV5-8 to TRBJ1-4, with 10 bases aligning to TRBD1. The junction had 4 bases not matched to a gene; V was cut back by 4 bases and J by 7 bases. This CDR3 region has 14 residues. The germline V gene encodes CDR1 SGHTS and CDR2 YDEGEE. CDR3 sequence (DNA): TGTGCCAGCAGCCAGAGGACAGGGGGTGAAAAACTGTTTTTT. This encodes CASSQRTGGEKLFF.

The chain is built from TRBV29-1 and TRBJ2-3; D is unresolved. The germline gives CDR1 SQVTM, CDR2 ANQGSEA. CDR3 size: 11 residues. Trimming removed 4 bases from V and 2 bases from J, with 4 bases in between. The CDR3 loop reads CSVVYTDTQYF. The CDR3 region has the DNA TGCAGCGTTGTTTACACAGATACGCAGTATTTT.

This chain uses TRBV5-1 with TRBJ1-6; a weak D match, TRBD1 (6 bases). Deletions cut 4 bases from V and 7 bases from J, with 21 bases between. From germline, CDR1 is SGHRS and CDR2 YFSETQ. This CDR3 spans 17 amino acids. CDR3 sequence: CASSDRTVPMRNSPLHF. In DNA, the CDR3 is TGCGCCAGCAGCGACCGGACAGTCCCCATGCGGAATTCACCCCTCCACTTT.

The chain uses TRBV7-9 and TRBJ2-3; TRBD2 matches 9 bases. Germline lookup yields CDR1 SEHNR and CDR2 FQNEAQ (reference sequence). V lost 5 bases and J lost 6; bases outside the gene matches: 6. This CDR3 comprises 14 residues. The CDR3 region is CASSLWTSADTQYF. In nucleotides, the CDR3 is TGTGCCAGCAGCCTCTGGACTAGCGCGGATACGCAGTATTTT.

J is TRBJ2-7 and V is TRBV21-1. TRBV21-1 is a listed pseudogene. This CDR3 comprises 10 residues. This chain's CDR3 is CASPPYEQYV. Written as DNA, the CDR3 is TGTGCCAGCCCCCCCTACGAGCAGTACGTC.

This clone was counted a few times. The rearrangement joins TRBV19 to TRBJ1-2; D not resolved. V was pared by 6 bases and J by 0 bases, with 5 bases between. The CDR3 has 12 residues. CDR1 and CDR2 (germline): LNHDA, SQIVND (reference sequence). CDR3 coding DNA: TGTGCCAGTAGGACCCCTAACTATGGCTACACCTTC. Protein: CASRTPNYGYTF.

The chain carries TRBV2 and TRBJ1-5; D call uncertain. Looked up from germline, CDR1 is SNHLY and CDR2 is FYNNEI. This CDR3 region has 12 residues. V lost 8 bases, J lost 5 bases, and 10 bases lay in between. The CDR3 region is CASGKTDQPQHF. CDR3 sequence (DNA): TGTGCCAGCGGGAAGACTGATCAGCCCCAGCATTTT.

This rearrangement joins TRBV6-5 to TRBJ2-5, with D possibly matching TRBD1 (7 bases). From germline, CDR1 is MNHEY and CDR2 SVGAGI. The CDR3 is 14 amino acids. The V gene lost 5 bases and the J gene lost 5 bases, with 15 bases spanning the gap. CDR3 amino acids: CASSISGGWETQYF. The DNA of the CDR3 is TGTGCCAGCAGTATCTCAGGGGGGTGGGAGACCCAGTACTTC.

The chain couples TRBV11-2 to TRBJ2-1; 9 bases line up with TRBD1. The V segment lost 6 bases and the J segment 4 bases; nucleotides outside the gene matches: 7. This CDR3 region has 15 residues. CDR1 is SGHAT, CDR2 FQNNGV, per germline. The CDR3 coding sequence is TGTGCCAGCAGAACCGGGACAGGGATATACAATGAGCAGTTCTTC. It yields the protein CASRTGTGIYNEQFF. Filled out from reference TRBV11-2 and TRBJ2-1, the complete variable domain reads EAGVAQSPRYKIIEKRQSVAFWCNPISGHATLYWYQQILGQGPKLLIQFQNNGVVDDSQLPKDRFSAERLKGVDSTLKIQPAKLEDSAVYLCASRTGTGIYNEQFFGPGTRLTVL.

This chain connects TRBV15 to TRBJ2-1, with 7 bases aligning to TRBD2. This CDR3 is built from 17 residues. Germline trimming cut 11 bases from V and 6 bases from J; bases unmatched to any gene: 22. Per the germline V gene, CDR1 is LNHNV and CDR2 is YYDKDF (reference sequence). The CDR3 sequence: CAAPGRQRGLPFNEQFF. The CDR3 bases are TGTGCCGCCCCAGGGCGACAGCGGGGTCTCCCATTCAATGAGCAGTTCTTC. The variable domain in full, completed from reference TRBV15 and TRBJ2-1, reads DAMVIQNPRYQVTQFGKPVTLSCSQTLNHNVMYWYQQKSSQAPKLLFHYYDKDFNNEADTPDNFQSRRPNTSFCFLDIRSPGLGDTAMYLCAAPGRQRGLPFNEQFFGPGTRLTVL.

This chain links TRBV29-1 with TRBJ2-1; D gene ambiguous. Trimming shortened V by 1 base and J by 3 bases, and 4 bases separated the two germline ends. CDR1 SQVTM and CDR2 ANQGSEA come from the germline V gene. CDR3 length: 12 residues. This CDR3 reads CSVEAGYNEQFF. DNA for the CDR3: TGCAGCGTTGAAGCGGGCTACAATGAGCAGTTCTTC.

V usage is TRBV6-5 and J usage is TRBJ2-5; D is undetermined. The CDR3 is 14 amino acids. Germline loops: CDR1 MNHEY, CDR2 SVGAGI. The V gene lost 5 bases and the J gene lost 2 bases, with 12 bases spanning the gap. DNA of the CDR3: TGTGCCAGCAGTATCCAGCCAAGTCAAGAGACCCAGTACTTC. It yields the protein CASSIQPSQETQYF.

The chain joins TRBV29-1 to TRBJ2-3, with 7 bases that match TRBD1. This CDR3 is built from 18 residues. V lost 6 bases to trimming and J lost 2 bases; unmatched junction nucleotides: 20. The germline CDR1 and CDR2 sequences are SQVTM and ANQGSEA. For the CDR3, the DNA is TGCAGCGTCTGGCCGGGACAGAACCTGAGTGGGGTCACAGATACGCAGTATTTT. It yields the protein CSVWPGQNLSGVTDTQYF.

The chain is built from TRBV4-3 and TRBJ1-6; 9 bases agree with TRBD1. The CDR3 extends over 14 amino acids. The J segment lost 9 bases and the V segment lost 4 bases, leaving 4 bases of the junction unmatched. The germline gives CDR1 LGHNA, CDR2 YSLEER. In DNA form, the CDR3 reads TGCGCCAGCAGCCTAGGACAGGGGACTTCACCCCTCCACTTT. Translating it yields CASSLGQGTSPLHF.

V and J are TRBV18 and TRBJ2-2; perhaps TRBD2 as D (5 bases). Trimming pared 6 bases from V and 8 bases from J, leaving 19 bases between. The CDR3 runs 15 residues. Germline V lookup: CDR1 KGHSH, CDR2 LQKENI. In nucleotides, the CDR3 is TGTGCCAGCTCCCCATGGACTGGAACTAGGGGGGAGCTGTTTTTT. Translated, it gives CASSPWTGTRGELFF.

V is TRBV2 and J is TRBJ2-1; no definite D call. Trimming removed 2 bases from V and 4 bases from J, with 9 bases in between. The CDR3 runs 14 residues. CDR1 and CDR2 (germline): SNHLY, FYNNEI. CDR3 bases: TGTGCCAGCAGTGAATTACGGTCTTACAATGAGCAGTTCTTC. It specifies CASSELRSYNEQFF.